This TCR beta chain originates from a study of T-cell reconstitution after alpha-beta-depleted transplantation in children. This clonotype was counted ten times or more. The CDR3 extends over 15 amino acids. Germline CDR1 and CDR2: DFQATT and SNEGSKA (reference sequence). Trimming cost V 6 bases and J 4 bases, with 18 bases left between them. During its preparation, the TCRbeta library received unique molecular identifiers. TCRdb ran MiXCR on the PCR reads and lists one entry per CDR3 protein. The data hold about 540,000 distinct CDR3 sequences, with 15% to 20% observed a single time. The material sequenced was PBMCs from the stem cell graft donor, taken from the stem cell graft. V and J are TRBV20-1 and TRBJ2-2; the D gene is possibly TRBD2 (6 bases). This TCR was sampled from a human donor who donated a stem cell graft to a child with acute lymphoblastic leukemia. The CDR3 DNA reads as TGCAGTGCACCCCCTCGCGGCGGGGTCACCGGGGAGCTGTTTTTT. It specifies CSAPPRGGVTGELFF.